Here is one T cell receptor (beta chain) with its context. Authors' analysis steps: Reference gene primer amplification yielded estimated nucleated cell counts. The protocol was immunoSEQ multiplex PCR, while the TCRdb copy is restricted to in-frame clones and leaves out a portion. D and trimming were read from the DNA, whereas the V and J calls and clone size are those reported in that table. The table lists approximately 150,000 clones, 82% of them singletons, with almost 8.5% in the top ten. The data stem from a study of blood T cell repertoires in COVID-19. Study-wide context: Specimens from acute and convalescent COVID-19 originated in the United States, Italy and Spain. PBMCs, B-cell-depleted T cells, or T cells were the source of the cDNA or gDNA that made up the material.

CDR3 size: 14 residues. The V end lost 0 bases, the J end lost 2 bases, and 7 bases lay between the germline ends. The germline gives CDR1 SGHRS, CDR2 YFSETQ. The chain links TRBV5-1 to TRBJ2-3, with no clear D. This TCR was sampled from a woman in her 70s with acute or convalescent COVID-19. Material: peripheral blood. The CDR3 spells CASSLGLFTDTQYF. The CDR3 nucleotides are TGCGCCAGCAGCTTGGGGCTTTTCACAGATACGCAGTATTTT.